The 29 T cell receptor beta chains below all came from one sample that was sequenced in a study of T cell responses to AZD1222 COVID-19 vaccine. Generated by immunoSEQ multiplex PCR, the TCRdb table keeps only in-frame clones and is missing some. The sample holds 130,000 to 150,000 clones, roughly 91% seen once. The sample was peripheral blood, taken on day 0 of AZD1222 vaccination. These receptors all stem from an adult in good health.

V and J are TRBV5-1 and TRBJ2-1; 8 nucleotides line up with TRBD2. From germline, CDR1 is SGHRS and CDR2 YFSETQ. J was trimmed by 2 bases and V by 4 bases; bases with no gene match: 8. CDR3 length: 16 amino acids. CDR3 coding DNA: TGCGCCAGCAGCGAAAATGCGGGGGGTCCCTACAATGAGCAGTTCTTC. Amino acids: CASSENAGGPYNEQFF.

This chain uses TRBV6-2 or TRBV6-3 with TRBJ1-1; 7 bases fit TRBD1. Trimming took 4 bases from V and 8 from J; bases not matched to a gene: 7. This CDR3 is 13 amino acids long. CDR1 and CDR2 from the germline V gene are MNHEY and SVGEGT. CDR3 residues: CASSSVRDSEAFF. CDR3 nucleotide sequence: TGTGCCAGCAGTTCGGTCCGGGACAGCGAAGCTTTCTTT.

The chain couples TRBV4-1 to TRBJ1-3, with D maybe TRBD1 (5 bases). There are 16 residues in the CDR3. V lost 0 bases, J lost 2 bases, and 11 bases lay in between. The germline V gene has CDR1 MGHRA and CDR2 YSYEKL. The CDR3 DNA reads TGCGCCAGCAGCCAAGACCCCTGGACAACTGGAAACACCATATATTTT. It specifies CASSQDPWTTGNTIYF.

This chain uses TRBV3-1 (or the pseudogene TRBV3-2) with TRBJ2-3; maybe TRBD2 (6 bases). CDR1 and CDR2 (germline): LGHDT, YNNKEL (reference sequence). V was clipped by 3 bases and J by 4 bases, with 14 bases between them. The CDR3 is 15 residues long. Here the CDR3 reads CASSQRGRNADTQYF. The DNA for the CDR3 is TGTGCCAGCAGCCAGCGGGGCAGGAACGCAGATACGCAGTATTTT.

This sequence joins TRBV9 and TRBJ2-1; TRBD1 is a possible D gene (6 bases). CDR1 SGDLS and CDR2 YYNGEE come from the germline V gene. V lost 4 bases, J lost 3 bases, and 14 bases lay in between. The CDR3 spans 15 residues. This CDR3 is CASSSTGFGYNEQFF. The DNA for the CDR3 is TGTGCCAGCAGCTCGACAGGATTCGGCTACAATGAGCAGTTCTTC.

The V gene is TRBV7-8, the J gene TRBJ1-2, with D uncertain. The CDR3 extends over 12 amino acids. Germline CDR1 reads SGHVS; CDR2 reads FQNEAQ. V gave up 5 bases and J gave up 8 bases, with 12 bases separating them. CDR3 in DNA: TGTGCCAGCAGCCCCGGAGACTTAGGCTACACCTTC. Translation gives CASSPGDLGYTF.

CDR3 loop: CASSTSNYGYTF. For the CDR3, the DNA is TGTGCCAGCAGTACGTCTAACTATGGCTACACCTTC. The chain joins TRBV12-3 or TRBV12-4 to TRBJ1-2; no reliable D call. The CDR3 covers 12 residues. Trimming removed 5 bases at V and 0 bases at J, with 4 bases between.

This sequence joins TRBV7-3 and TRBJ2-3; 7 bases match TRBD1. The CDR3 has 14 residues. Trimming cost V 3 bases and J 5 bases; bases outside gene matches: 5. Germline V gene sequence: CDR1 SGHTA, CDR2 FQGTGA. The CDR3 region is CASSFRAGGDTQYF. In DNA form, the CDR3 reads TGTGCCAGCAGCTTTCGGGCAGGGGGAGATACGCAGTATTTT.

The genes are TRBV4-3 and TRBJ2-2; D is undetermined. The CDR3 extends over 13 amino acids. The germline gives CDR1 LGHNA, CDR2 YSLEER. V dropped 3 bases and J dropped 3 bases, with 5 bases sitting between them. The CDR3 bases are TGCGCCAGCAGCCAGTCACACACCGGGGAGCTGTTTTTT. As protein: CASSQSHTGELFF.

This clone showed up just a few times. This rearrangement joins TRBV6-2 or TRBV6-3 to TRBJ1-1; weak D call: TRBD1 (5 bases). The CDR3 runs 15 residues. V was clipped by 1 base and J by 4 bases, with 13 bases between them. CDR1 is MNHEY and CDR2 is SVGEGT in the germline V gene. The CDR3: CASSYYSGLITEAFF. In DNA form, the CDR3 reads TGTGCCAGCAGTTACTACTCAGGGTTAATCACTGAAGCTTTCTTT.

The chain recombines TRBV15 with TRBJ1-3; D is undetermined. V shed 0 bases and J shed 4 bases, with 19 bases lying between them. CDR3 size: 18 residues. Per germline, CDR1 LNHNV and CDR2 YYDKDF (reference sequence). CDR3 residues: CATSREVMGQSSGNTIYF. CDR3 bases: TGTGCCACCAGCAGAGAAGTAATGGGCCAGTCCTCAGGAAACACCATATATTTT.

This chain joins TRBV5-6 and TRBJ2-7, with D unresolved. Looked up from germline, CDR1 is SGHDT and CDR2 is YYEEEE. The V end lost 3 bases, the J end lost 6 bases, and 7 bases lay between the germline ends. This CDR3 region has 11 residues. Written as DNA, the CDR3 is TGTGCCAGCAGCTACTCGCGCGAGCAGTACTTC. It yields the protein CASSYSREQYF.

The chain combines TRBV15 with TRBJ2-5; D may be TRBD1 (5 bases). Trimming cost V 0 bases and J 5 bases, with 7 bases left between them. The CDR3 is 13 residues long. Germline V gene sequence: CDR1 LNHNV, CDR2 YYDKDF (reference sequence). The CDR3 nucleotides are TGTGCCACCAGCAGAGATAGGGGCGAGACCCAGTACTTC. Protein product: CATSRDRGETQYF.

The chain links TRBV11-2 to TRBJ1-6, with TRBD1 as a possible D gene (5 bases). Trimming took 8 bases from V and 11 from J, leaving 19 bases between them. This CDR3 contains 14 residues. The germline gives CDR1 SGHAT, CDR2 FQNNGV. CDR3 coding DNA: TGTGCCAGCTCCCCCCCCGGACAAGGTCCACCCCTCCACTTT. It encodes CASSPPGQGPPLHF.

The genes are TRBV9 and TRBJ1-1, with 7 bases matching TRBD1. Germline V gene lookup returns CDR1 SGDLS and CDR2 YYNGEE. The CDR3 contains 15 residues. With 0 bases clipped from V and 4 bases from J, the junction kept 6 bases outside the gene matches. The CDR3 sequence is CASSVGDSGPTEAFF. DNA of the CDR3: TGTGCCAGCAGCGTAGGGGACAGTGGGCCCACTGAAGCTTTCTTT.

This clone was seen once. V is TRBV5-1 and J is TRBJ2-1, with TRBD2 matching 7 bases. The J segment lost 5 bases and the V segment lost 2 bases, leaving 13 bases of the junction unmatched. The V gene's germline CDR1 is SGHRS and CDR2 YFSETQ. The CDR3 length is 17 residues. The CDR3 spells CASSFSPAGRPNNEQFF. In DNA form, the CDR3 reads TGCGCCAGCAGCTTTTCCCCAGCGGGGCGCCCCAACAATGAGCAGTTCTTC.

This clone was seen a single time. CDR3 in amino acids: CASSPWGYLNEQFF. CDR3 DNA sequence: TGTGCCAGCTCTCCTTGGGGTTATTTGAATGAGCAGTTCTTC. The V call is TRBV6-5, the J call TRBJ2-1, with D hard to call. The CDR3 is 14 amino acids. V was shortened by 8 bases and J by 7 bases, with 18 bases between the two germline ends. Germline values: CDR1 MNHEY, CDR2 SVGAGI.

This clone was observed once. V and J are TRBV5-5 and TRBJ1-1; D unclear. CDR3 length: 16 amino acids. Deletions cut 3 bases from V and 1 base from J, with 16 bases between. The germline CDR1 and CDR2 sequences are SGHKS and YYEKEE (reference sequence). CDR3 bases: TGTGCCAGCAGCTCCTCTTTCACAGTGGGGAACACTGAAGCTTTCTTT. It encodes CASSSSFTVGNTEAFF. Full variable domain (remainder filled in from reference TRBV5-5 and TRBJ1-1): DAGVTQSPTHLIKTRGQQVTLRCSPISGHKSVSWYQQVLGQGPQFIFQYYEKEERGRGNFPDRFSARQFPNYSSELNVNALLLGDSALYLCASSSSFTVGNTEAFFGQGTRLTVV.

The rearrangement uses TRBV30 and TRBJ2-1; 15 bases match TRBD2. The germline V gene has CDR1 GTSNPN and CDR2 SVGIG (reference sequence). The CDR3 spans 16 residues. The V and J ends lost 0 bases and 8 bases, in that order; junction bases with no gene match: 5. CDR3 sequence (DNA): TGTGCCTGGAGTGTTGGGACTAGCGGGAGGAAGGATGAGCAGTTCTTC. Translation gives CAWSVGTSGRKDEQFF.

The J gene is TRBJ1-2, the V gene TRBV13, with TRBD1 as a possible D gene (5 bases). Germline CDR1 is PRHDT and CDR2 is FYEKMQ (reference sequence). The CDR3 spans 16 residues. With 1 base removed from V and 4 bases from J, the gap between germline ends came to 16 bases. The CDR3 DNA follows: TGTGCCAGCAGCTTAGCGGGCGGGAGGGGCGGCTATGGCTACACCTTC. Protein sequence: CASSLAGGRGGYGYTF.

CDR3 sequence reads: CASSLYAGSNQPQHF. The CDR3 coding sequence is TGTGCCAGCAGTTTATACGCCGGTAGCAATCAGCCCCAGCATTTT. The V gene is TRBV28, the J gene TRBJ1-5; D not resolved. The V and J ends lost 1 base and 0 bases respectively, with 7 bases between them. The CDR3 runs 15 residues. Germline-derived CDR1 and CDR2 are MDHEN and SYDVKM.

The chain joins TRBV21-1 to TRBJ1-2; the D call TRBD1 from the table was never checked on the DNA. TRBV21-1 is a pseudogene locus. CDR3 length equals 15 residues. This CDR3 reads CASSGRDSSNYGYTF. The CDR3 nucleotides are TGTGCCAGCAGCGGTCGGGACAGTTCTAACTATGGCTACACCTTC.

CDR3 loop: CASSLETGNSPLHF. In DNA form, the CDR3 reads TGTGCCAGCAGCTTAGAGACCGGGAATTCACCCCTCCACTTT. The rearrangement links TRBV11-2 to TRBJ1-6; D uncertain. The CDR3 totals 14 residues. Per the germline V gene, CDR1 is SGHAT and CDR2 is FQNNGV. V was trimmed by 0 bases and J by 7 bases, leaving 7 bases between them. Full variable domain (missing parts from reference TRBV11-2 and TRBJ1-6): EAGVAQSPRYKIIEKRQSVAFWCNPISGHATLYWYQQILGQGPKLLIQFQNNGVVDDSQLPKDRFSAERLKGVDSTLKIQPAKLEDSAVYLCASSLETGNSPLHFGNGTRLTVT.

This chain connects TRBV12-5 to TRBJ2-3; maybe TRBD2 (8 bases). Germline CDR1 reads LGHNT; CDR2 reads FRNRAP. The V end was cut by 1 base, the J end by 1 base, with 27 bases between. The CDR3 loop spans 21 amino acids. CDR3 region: CASGLGREGQRKILGTDTQYF. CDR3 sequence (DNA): TGTGCTAGTGGTTTGGGCCGGGAGGGACAGCGGAAAATCTTAGGCACAGATACGCAGTATTTT.

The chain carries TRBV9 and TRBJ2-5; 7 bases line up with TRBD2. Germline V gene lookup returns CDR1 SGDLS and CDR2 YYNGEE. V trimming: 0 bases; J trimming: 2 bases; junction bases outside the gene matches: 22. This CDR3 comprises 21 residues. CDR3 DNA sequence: TGTGCCAGCAGCGTAGGCGGTAGTAGCGGGTATTTTCAAGCTCGACAAGAGACCCAGTACTTC. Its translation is CASSVGGSSGYFQARQETQYF.

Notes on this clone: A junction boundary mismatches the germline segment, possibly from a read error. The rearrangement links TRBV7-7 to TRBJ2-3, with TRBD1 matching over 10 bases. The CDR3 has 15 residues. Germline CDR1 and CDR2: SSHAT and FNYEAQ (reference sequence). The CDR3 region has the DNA TGTGCTAGCAGCCCCGGGACAGGGGGCACAGATACGCAGTATTTT. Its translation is CASSPGTGGTDTQYF.

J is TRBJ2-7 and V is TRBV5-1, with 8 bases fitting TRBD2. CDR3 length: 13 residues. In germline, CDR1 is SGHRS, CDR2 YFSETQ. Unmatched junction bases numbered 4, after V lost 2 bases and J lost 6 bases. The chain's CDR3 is CASSFPGGVEQYF. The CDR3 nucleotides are TGCGCCAGCAGCTTCCCCGGGGGGGTCGAGCAGTACTTC.

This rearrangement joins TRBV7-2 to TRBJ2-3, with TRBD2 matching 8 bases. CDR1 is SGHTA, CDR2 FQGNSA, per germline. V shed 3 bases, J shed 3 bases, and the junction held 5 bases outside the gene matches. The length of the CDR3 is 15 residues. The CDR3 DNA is TGTGCCAGCAGCTTCCGGGGGGGCGGGACAGATACGCAGTATTTT. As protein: CASSFRGGGTDTQYF.

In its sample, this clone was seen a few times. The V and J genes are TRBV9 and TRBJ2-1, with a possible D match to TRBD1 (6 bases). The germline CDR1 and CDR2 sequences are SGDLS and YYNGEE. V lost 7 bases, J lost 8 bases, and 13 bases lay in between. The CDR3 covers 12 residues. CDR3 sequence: CASAPAGDEQFF. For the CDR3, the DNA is TGTGCCAGCGCCCCCGCAGGGGATGAGCAGTTCTTC.